The T cell receptor beta chain under discussion was sequenced for a study of HIV-infected patients and healthy controls. About the research overall: CD4 counts in most of the 16 patients increased modestly yet significantly but stayed below normal.

Trimming stripped 5 bases from V and 4 bases from J, with 17 bases between. The CDR3 loop spans 15 amino acids. Looked up from germline, CDR1 is SGHTA and CDR2 is FQGNSA. This clonotype is medium-sized by share. The antigen is unknown. About 550 ng RNA was reverse transcribed with alpha and beta constant-region primers. Using multiplexing indices, alpha and beta chain libraries were generated apart by chain-specific third strand synthesis. One primer pair amplified all rearrangements per chain; each cDNA got molecular barcodes. TCRdb independently ran MiXCR on the 5' RACE reads; one entry per CDR3 protein. The table shows under 10,000 distinct CDR3 sequences, with 5.5% to 7% occurring only once. Whole blood was used without fractionation, so all unsorted peripheral T cells were included. General observations from the study: HIV-infected patients and controls differed significantly in mean usage of eight alpha and eight beta V genes. Compared with healthy controls, HIV-infected patients showed less CDR3 sharing between individuals.

This TCR was recovered from an adult with HIV infection. This material consisted of blood, taken before antiretroviral therapy. The J gene is TRBJ2-5, the V gene TRBV7-2, with a weak D call TRBD2 (6 bases). The CDR3 spells CASSLQGTPTETQYF. The CDR3 DNA sequence: TGTGCCAGCAGCCTCCAAGGGACTCCCACAGAGACCCAGTACTTC.